This T cell receptor (beta chain) was documented in a study of molecular identifiers for immune sequencing clone quantification. Study background: RNA from 20,000 or 100,000 naive CD8 cells was split five ways in replicates, with four sequenced. Study findings and constraints: Even with some 990,000 naive cells present, spiked Jurkat TCR RNA from one cell was reportedly detectable. Clones exceeding 20 RNA copies carried over 98% of effector molecules but under 1% of naive-cell molecules.

Germline V CDR1 and CDR2: SGHDN, FVKESK. V was trimmed by 6 bases and J by 4 bases, leaving 10 bases between them. The CDR3 runs to 13 residues. Sorting was used to obtain naive CD8 T cells (CD8+CD4-CCR7+CD45RA+). TCRdb reprocessed the PCR reads via MiXCR and lists one record per CDR3 protein. Among about 330,000 distinct CDR3 sequences listed, roughly a quarter were seen once. On this clonotype itself: The antigen is undetermined.

The sample comprised naive CD8+ T cells from blood, with Jurkat cell RNA spiked in. The sample's subset: FACS-sorted CD8+CD4-CCR7+CD45RA+ naive T cells. The TCR originated in a human donor in good health. Some libraries in this study had Jurkat cell RNA spiked in. The chain recombines TRBV14 with TRBJ2-1; D might be TRBD1 (5 bases). The DNA of the CDR3 is TGTGCCAGCAGACAGGACCTATACAATGAGCAGTTCTTC. Amino acid sequence: CASRQDLYNEQFF.